The entry below describes one T cell receptor (beta chain). Antigen unknown. The assay was immunoSEQ multiplex PCR, and TCRdb's table has in-frame clones only and misses some. The profile covers 35,000 to 50,000 clones, with 55% to 80% appearing a single time and roughly 4% taken by the ten largest. The V end lost 5 bases, the J end lost 2 bases, and 4 bases lay between the germline ends. CDR3 length: 11 amino acids. CDR1 and CDR2 from the germline V gene are MNHEY and SMNVEV (reference sequence). Each patient with chemo-refractory metastatic non-small-cell lung cancer was treated with focal radiation plus CTLA-4 blockade using ipilimumab. This entry is derived from a study of radiotherapy plus CTLA-4 blockade in lung cancer. About the research overall: An objective response was seen in 18% of patients, and disease control in less than 35%. Points from the study as a whole: Clones derived from tumor TCRs expanded in blood after radiotherapy plus ipilimumab. Reports state that early shifts in blood T cell clones, with interferon-beta, best predicted response.

The rearrangement links TRBV27 to TRBJ2-7, with D unresolved. The sequence came from a human donor with non-small cell lung cancer who had a complete response to radiotherapy plus ipilimumab. Here the sequenced sample was peripheral blood, taken from a patient treated with radiotherapy plus ipilimumab. CDR3 DNA: TGTGCCAGCAGTCCTCCCTACGAGCAGTACTTC. Translating gives CASSPPYEQYF.